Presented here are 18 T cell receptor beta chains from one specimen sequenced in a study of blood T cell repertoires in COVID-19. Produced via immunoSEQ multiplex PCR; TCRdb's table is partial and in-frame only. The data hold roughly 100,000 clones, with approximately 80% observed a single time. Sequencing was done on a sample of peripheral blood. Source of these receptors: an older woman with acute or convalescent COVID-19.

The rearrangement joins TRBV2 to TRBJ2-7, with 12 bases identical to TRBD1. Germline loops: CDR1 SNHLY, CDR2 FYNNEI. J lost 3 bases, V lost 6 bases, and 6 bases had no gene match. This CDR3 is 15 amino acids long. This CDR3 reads CASSVGQGALYEQYF. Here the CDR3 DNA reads TGTGCCAGCAGCGTGGGACAGGGGGCGCTCTACGAGCAGTACTTC.

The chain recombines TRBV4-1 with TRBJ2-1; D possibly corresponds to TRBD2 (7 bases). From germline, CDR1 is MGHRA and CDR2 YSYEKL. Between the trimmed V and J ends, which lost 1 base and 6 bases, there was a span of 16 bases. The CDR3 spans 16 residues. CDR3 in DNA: TGCGCCAGCAGCCAAGTGGGGGCGGGGGTCTCCAATGAGCAGTTCTTC. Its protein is CASSQVGAGVSNEQFF.

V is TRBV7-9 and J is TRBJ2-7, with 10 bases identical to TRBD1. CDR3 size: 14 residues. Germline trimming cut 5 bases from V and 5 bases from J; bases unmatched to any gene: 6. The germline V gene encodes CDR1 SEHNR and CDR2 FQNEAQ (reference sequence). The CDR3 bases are TGTGCCAGCAGCGTATCCGGGACAGGGGACGAGCAGTACTTC. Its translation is CASSVSGTGDEQYF.

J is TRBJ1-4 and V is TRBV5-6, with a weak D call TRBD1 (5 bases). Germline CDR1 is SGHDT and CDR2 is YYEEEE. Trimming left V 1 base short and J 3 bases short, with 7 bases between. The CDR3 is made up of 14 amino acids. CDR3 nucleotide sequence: TGTGCCAGCAGCTTGCCGGGGGCTAATGAAAAACTGTTTTTT. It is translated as CASSLPGANEKLFF.

CDR3: CASSPGGTGELFF. The DNA for the CDR3 is TGTGCCAGCTCACCAGGAGGAACCGGGGAGCTGTTTTTT. The chain employs TRBV18 and TRBJ2-2; possible D gene TRBD2, 5 bases. This CDR3 is built from 13 residues. V lost 2 bases and J 5 bases, leaving 6 bases between the germline ends. Germline loops: CDR1 KGHSH, CDR2 LQKENI. Variable domain in full (rest from reference TRBV18 and TRBJ2-2): NAGVMQNPRHLVRRRGQEARLRCSPMKGHSHVYWYRQLPEEGLKFMVYLQKENIIDESGMPKERFSAEFPKEGPSILRIQQVVRGDSAAYFCASSPGGTGELFFGEGSRLTVL.

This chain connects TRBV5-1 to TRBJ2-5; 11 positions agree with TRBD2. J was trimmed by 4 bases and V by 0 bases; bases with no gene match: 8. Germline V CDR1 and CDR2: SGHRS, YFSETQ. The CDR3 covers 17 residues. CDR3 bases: TGCGCCAGCAGCTTGGCGGGTAGCGGGGGGGCCGGAGAGACCCAGTACTTC. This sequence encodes CASSLAGSGGAGETQYF.

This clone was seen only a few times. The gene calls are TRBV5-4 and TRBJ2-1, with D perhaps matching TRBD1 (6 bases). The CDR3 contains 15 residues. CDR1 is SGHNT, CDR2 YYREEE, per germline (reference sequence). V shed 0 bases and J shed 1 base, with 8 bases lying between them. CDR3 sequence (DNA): TGTGCCAGCAGCTTGGGGGGGCCTTCCTACAATGAGCAGTTCTTC. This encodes CASSLGGPSYNEQFF.

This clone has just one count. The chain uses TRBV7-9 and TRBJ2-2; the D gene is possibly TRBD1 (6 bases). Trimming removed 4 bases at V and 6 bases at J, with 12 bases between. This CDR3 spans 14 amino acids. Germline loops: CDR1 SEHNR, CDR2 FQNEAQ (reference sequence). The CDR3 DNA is TGTGCCAGCAGCTCATATAGACAGGCCGGGGAGCTGTTTTTT. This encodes CASSSYRQAGELFF.

The CDR3 reads CASSIVQGREAFF. The CDR3 nucleotides read TGTGCCAGTAGTATTGTTCAGGGCCGTGAAGCTTTCTTT. The chain links TRBV19 to TRBJ1-1; D perhaps matches TRBD1 (5 bases). Germline V gene sequence: CDR1 LNHDA, CDR2 SQIVND (reference sequence). The CDR3 is 13 amino acids. V was pared by 3 bases and J by 7 bases, with 12 bases between.

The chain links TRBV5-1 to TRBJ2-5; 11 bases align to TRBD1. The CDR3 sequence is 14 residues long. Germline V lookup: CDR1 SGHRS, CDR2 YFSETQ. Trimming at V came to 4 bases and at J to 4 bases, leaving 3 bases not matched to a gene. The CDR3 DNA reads TGCGCCAGCAGCACCGGGACAGGGGGAGAGACCCAGTACTTC. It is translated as CASSTGTGGETQYF.

The CDR3 here is CASSTRPRGLNEQFF. In DNA, the CDR3 is TGTGCCAGCAGCACTCGACCGAGAGGGTTAAATGAGCAGTTCTTC. This sequence joins TRBV4-2 and TRBJ2-1, with a weak D call TRBD2 (5 bases). This CDR3 region has 15 residues. Trimming left V 5 bases short and J 7 bases short, with 18 bases between. Per the germline V gene, CDR1 is LGHNA and CDR2 is YNFKEQ.

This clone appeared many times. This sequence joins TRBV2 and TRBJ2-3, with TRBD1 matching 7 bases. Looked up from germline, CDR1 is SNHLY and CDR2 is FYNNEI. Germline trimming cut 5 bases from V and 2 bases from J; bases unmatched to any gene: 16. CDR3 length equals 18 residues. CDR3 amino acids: CASSHENEDRTFTDTQYF. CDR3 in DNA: TGTGCCAGCAGTCATGAAAACGAGGACAGGACCTTCACAGATACGCAGTATTTT. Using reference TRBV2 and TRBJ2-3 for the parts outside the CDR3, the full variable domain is EPEVTQTPSHQVTQMGQEVILRCVPISNHLYFYWYRQILGQKVEFLVSFYNNEISEKSEIFDDQFSVERPDGSNFTLKIRSTKLEDSAMYFCASSHENEDRTFTDTQYFGPGTRLTVL.

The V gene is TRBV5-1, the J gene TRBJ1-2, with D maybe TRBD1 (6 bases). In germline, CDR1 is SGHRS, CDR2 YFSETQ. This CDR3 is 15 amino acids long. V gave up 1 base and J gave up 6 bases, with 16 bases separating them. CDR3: CASSLTGPTYDGYTF. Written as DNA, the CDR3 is TGCGCCAGCAGCTTGACAGGGCCCACCTATGATGGCTACACCTTC.

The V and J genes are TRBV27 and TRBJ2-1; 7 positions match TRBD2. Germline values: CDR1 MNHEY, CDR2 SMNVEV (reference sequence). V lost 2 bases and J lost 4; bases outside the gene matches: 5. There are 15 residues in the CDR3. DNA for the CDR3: TGTGCCAGCAGTTTACCAAGCGGGGCGTACAATGAGCAGTTCTTC. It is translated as CASSLPSGAYNEQFF.

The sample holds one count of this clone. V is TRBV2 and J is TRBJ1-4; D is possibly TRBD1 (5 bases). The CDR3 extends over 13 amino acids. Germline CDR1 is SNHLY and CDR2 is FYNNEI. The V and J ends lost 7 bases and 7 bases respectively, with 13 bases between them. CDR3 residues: CASTRTTREKLFF. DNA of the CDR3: TGTGCCAGCACCCGGACAACCCGTGAAAAACTGTTTTTT. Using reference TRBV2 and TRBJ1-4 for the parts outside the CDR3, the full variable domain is EPEVTQTPSHQVTQMGQEVILRCVPISNHLYFYWYRQILGQKVEFLVSFYNNEISEKSEIFDDQFSVERPDGSNFTLKIRSTKLEDSAMYFCASTRTTREKLFFGSGTQLSVL.

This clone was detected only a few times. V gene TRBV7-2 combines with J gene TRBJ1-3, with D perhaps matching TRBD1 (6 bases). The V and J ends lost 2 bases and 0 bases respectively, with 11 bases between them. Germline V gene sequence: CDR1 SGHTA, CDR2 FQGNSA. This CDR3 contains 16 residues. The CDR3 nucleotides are TGTGCCAGCAGCTTACGGACAGCCAGCTCTGGAAACACCATATATTTT. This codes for CASSLRTASSGNTIYF.

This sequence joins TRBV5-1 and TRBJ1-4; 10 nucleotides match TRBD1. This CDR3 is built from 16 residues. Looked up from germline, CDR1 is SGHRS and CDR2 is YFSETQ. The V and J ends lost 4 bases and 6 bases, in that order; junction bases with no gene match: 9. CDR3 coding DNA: TGCGCCAGCAGCAAAGGGACAGGGGAAACGCATGAAAAACTGTTTTTT. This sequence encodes CASSKGTGETHEKLFF.

As DNA, the CDR3 is TGTGCCATCGAGCGGGGTAACTATGGCTACACCTTC. This codes for CAIERGNYGYTF. The chain combines TRBV10-3 with TRBJ1-2; D not certain. Germline V CDR1 and CDR2: ENHRY, SYGVKD. Trimming left V 8 bases short and J 1 base short, with 8 bases between. CDR3 length: 12 residues.